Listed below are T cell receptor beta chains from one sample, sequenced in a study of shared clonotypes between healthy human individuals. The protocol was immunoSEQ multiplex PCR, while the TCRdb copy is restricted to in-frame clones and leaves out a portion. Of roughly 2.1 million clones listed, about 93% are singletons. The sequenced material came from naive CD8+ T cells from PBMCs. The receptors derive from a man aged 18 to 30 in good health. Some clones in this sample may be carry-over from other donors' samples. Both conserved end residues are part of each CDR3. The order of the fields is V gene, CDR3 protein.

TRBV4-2,CASSQGPFSGSSYNEQFF
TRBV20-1,CGWYYGYTF
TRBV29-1,CSVDKGSPTYTQYF
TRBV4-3,CASSQEGGTSPTDTQYF
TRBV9,CASSVGGLATNEKLFF
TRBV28,CASSAPGLGRYEQYF
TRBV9,CASSVGDPTSVYEQYF
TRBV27,CASSPVLGGSSNQPQHF
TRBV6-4,CASSDPKRLAGAYNEQFF
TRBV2,CASDAVGPSPDTQYF
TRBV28,CASSLRSGILNNEQFF
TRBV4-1,CASSGTEAYNEQFF
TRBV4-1,CASSQDPQGGETQYF
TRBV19,CASSIGGLSSYNEQFF
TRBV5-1,CASSIGLAVLSYEQYF
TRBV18,CASSTGTAKNIQYF